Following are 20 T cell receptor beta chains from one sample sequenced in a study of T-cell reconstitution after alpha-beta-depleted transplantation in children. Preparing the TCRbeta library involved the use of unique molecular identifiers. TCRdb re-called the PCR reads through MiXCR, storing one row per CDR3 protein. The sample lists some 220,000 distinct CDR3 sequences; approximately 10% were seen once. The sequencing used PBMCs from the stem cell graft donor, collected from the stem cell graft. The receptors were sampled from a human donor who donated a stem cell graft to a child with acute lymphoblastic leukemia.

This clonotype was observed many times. The CDR3: CASSVDPGTSYEQYF. As DNA, the CDR3 is TGTGCCAGCAGCGTAGATCCGGGGACGAGCTACGAGCAGTACTTC. The rearrangement joins TRBV9 to TRBJ2-7; D tentatively reads TRBD1 or TRBD2 (5 bases each). Trimming pared 0 bases from V and 3 bases from J, leaving 13 bases between. Germline CDR1 reads SGDLS; CDR2 reads YYNGEE. The CDR3 is made up of 15 amino acids. The whole variable domain, remainder taken from reference TRBV9 and TRBJ2-7, is DSGVTQTPKHLITATGQRVTLRCSPRSGDLSVYWYQQSLDQGLQFLIQYYNGEERAKGNILERFSAQQFPDLHSELNLSSLELGDSALYFCASSVDPGTSYEQYFGPGTRLTVT.

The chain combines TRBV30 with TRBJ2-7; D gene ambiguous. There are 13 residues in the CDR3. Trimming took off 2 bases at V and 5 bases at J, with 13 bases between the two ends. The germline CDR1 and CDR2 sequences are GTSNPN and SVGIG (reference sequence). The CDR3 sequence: CAWSSIRSHEQYF. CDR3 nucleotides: TGTGCCTGGAGTTCGATCCGGAGCCACGAGCAGTACTTC.

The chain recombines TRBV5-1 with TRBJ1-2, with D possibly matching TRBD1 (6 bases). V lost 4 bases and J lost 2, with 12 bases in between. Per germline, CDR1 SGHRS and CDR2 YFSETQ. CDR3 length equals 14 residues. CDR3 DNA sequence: TGCGCCAGCAGCCACGGGACACTAAACTATGGCTACACCTTC. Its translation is CASSHGTLNYGYTF.

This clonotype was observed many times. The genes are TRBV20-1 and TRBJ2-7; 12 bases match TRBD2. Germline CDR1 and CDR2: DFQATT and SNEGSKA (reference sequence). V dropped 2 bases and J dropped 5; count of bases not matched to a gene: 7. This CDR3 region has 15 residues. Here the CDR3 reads CSARLAGGLFNEQYF. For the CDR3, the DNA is TGCAGTGCTAGACTAGCGGGGGGGCTTTTCAACGAGCAGTACTTC.

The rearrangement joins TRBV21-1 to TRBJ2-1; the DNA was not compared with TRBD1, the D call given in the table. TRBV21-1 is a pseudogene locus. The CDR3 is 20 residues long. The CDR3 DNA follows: TGTGCCAGCAGCCCCTCCTCAAATCGGACCTTAGGACAGGCGGACAATGAGCAGTTCTTC. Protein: CASSPSSNRTLGQADNEQFF.

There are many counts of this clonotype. The CDR3 region is CASSLESHEQFF. CDR3 nucleotide sequence: TGTGCCAGCAGCTTAGAGTCCCATGAGCAGTTCTTC. This chain connects TRBV11-2 to TRBJ2-1; the D is unclear. CDR3 length: 12 amino acids. V was cut by 0 bases and J by 8 bases, with 5 bases left in between. Germline assignment: CDR1 SGHAT and CDR2 FQNNGV. The whole variable domain, remainder taken from reference TRBV11-2 and TRBJ2-1, is EAGVAQSPRYKIIEKRQSVAFWCNPISGHATLYWYQQILGQGPKLLIQFQNNGVVDDSQLPKDRFSAERLKGVDSTLKIQPAKLEDSAVYLCASSLESHEQFFGPGTRLTVL.

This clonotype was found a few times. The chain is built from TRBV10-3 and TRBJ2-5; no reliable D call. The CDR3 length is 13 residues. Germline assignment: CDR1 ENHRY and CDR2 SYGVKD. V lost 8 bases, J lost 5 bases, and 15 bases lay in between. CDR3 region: CAIAAPGEETQYF. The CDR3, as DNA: TGTGCCATCGCAGCCCCGGGCGAGGAGACCCAGTACTTC.

CDR3 amino acids: CASSFLAGDLETQYF. CDR3 DNA sequence: TGTGCCAGCAGCTTTCTAGCGGGGGACTTGGAGACCCAGTACTTC. This chain links TRBV5-6 with TRBJ2-5; TRBD2 aligns across 10 bases. The CDR3 totals 15 residues. Germline assignment: CDR1 SGHDT and CDR2 YYEEEE. V dropped 2 bases and J dropped 5; count of bases not matched to a gene: 6.

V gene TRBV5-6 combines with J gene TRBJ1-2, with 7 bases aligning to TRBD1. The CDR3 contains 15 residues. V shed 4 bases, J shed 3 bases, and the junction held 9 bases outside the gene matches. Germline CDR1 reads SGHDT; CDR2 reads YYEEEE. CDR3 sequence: CASSHVRGYDYGYTF. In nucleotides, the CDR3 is TGTGCCAGCAGCCATGTCAGGGGGTATGACTATGGCTACACCTTC.

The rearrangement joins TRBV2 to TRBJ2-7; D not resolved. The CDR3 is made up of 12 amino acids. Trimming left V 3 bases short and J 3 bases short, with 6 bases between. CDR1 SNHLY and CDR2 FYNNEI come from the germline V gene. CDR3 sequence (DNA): TGTGCCAGCAGTGATATACACTACGAGCAGTACTTC. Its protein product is CASSDIHYEQYF. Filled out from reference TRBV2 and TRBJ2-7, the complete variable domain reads EPEVTQTPSHQVTQMGQEVILRCVPISNHLYFYWYRQILGQKVEFLVSFYNNEISEKSEIFDDQFSVERPDGSNFTLKIRSTKLEDSAMYFCASSDIHYEQYFGPGTRLTVT.

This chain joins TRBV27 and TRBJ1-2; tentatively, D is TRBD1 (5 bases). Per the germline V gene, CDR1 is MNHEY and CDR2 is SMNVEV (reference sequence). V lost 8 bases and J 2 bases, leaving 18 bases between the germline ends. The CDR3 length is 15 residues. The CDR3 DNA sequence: TGTGCCAGCGCATCGGGAGGGGACGAGAACTATGGCTACACCTTC. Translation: CASASGGDENYGYTF.

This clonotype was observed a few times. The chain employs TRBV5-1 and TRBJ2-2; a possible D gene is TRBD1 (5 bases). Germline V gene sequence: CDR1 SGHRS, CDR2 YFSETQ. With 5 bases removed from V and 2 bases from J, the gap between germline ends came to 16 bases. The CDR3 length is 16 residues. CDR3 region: CASSNSRVFNTGELFF. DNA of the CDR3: TGCGCCAGCAGTAATAGCAGGGTTTTCAACACCGGGGAGCTGTTTTTT.

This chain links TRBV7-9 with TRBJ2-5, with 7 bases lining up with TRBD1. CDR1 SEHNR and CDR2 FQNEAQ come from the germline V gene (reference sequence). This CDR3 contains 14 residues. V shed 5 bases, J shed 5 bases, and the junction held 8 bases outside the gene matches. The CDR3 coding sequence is TGTGCCAGCAGCCCTAAAGGGACAGCGGAGACCCAGTACTTC. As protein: CASSPKGTAETQYF.

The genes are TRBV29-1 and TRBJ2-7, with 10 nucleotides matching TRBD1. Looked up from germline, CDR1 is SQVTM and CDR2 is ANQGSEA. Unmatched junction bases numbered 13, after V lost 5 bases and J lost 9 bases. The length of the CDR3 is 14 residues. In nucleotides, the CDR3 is TGCAGCGTTACCATGGCAGGGACAGGGGAGGGGCAGTACTTC. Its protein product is CSVTMAGTGEGQYF.

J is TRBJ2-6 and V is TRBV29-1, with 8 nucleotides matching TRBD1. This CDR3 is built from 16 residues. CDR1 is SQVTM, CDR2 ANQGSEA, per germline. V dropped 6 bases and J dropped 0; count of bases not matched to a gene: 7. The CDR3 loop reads CSVSDRAYSGANVLTF. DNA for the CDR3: TGCAGCGTCTCGGACAGGGCTTACTCTGGGGCCAACGTCCTGACTTTC.

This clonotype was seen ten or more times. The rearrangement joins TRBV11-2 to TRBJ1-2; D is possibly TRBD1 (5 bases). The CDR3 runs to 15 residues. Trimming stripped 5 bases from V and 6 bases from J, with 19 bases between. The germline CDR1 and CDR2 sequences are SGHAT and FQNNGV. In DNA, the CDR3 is TGTGCCAGCAGCCGGCTCGAACAGGCTGTTCATGGCTACACCTTC. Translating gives CASSRLEQAVHGYTF.

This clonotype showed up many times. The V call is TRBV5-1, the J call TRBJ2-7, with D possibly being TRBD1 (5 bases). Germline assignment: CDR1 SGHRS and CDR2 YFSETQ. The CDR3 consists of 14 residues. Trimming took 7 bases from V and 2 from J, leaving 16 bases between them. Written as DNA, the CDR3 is TGCGCCAGCGCGACCCCCAGGGCTCCCTACGAGCAGTACTTC. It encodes CASATPRAPYEQYF.

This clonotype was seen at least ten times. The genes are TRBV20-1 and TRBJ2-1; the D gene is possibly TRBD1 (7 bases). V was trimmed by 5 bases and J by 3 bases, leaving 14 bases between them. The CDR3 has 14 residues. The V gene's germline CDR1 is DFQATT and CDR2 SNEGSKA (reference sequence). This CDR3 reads CSARGTVVYNEQFF. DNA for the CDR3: TGCAGTGCTCGGGGGACAGTCGTCTACAATGAGCAGTTCTTC.

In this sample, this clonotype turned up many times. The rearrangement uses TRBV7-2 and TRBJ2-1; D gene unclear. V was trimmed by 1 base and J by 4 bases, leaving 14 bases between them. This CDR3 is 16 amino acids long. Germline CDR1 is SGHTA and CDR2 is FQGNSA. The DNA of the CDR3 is TGTGCCAGCAGCTTAGGAAACAGCCCCCGATACAATGAGCAGTTCTTC. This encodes CASSLGNSPRYNEQFF.

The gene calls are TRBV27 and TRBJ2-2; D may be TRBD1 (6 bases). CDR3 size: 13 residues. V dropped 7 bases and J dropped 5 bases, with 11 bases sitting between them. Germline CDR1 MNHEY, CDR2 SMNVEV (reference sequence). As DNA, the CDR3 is TGTGCCAGCAAAACAGGGTATACCGGGGAGCTGTTTTTT. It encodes CASKTGYTGELFF.